A single T cell receptor beta chain is shown here with its context. The target antigen is unknown. The source of the sample is a study of T cell repertoires in cytomegalovirus infection. Study background: As its CMV epitopes, the study selected recently identified HLA-C-restricted and well-studied HLA-B-restricted targets. Evidence of both CMV infection and a matching HLA type came from public TCR beta signatures.

Germline CDR1 is LNHDA and CDR2 is SQIVND (reference sequence). The CDR3 covers 15 residues. Losses at the gene ends were 0 bases for V and 8 bases for J; bases not matched to a gene: 5. One entry per CDR3 protein results from TCRdb running MiXCR on the reads. The data hold 750,000 to 900,000 distinct CDR3 sequences, with almost 30% observed a single time. This TCR came from a human donor in good health (CMV status not recorded). Some clones in this sample may be carry-over from other donors' samples. The rearrangement uses TRBV19 and TRBJ1-2, with 11 bases fitting TRBD1. The material sequenced was cultured CD8+ T cells from PBMCs, taken from culture after CMV antigen stimulation. This chain's CDR3 is CASSIEDRGHLGYTF. The DNA of the CDR3 is TGTGCCAGTAGTATAGAGGACAGGGGGCATTTGGGCTACACCTTC.